The entry below gives a single T cell receptor beta chain sequence along with its context. What it binds is not known. The PCR ran on 60 Vbeta and 13 Jbeta primers. Here immunoSEQ multiplex PCR was the method, and the copy in TCRdb shows in-frame clones only, minus some. The sample spans more than 70,000 clones; the ten largest clones claim 1.3% to 1.5%. These data originate in a study of cytomegalovirus exposure and HLA in healthy donors. Study-level results: Most observed TCR sequences were rare, whereas some public TCRs were detected in many donors. TCR beta chains associated with HLA were, in a later analysis, more clonally expanded than equally common others. Overall, roughly 160 TCR beta chains were annotated as cytomegalovirus-associated.

Nominally healthy donors provided the samples, though records likely missed some immune exposures. V was trimmed by 0 bases and J by 0 bases, leaving 15 bases between them. In germline, CDR1 is MGHRA, CDR2 YSYEKL. The CDR3 has 18 amino acids. The source is a woman aged 60-75 years in good health and CMV-seronegative. The chain has TRBV4-1 and TRBJ2-1, with D possibly TRBD2 on 5 matching bases. Sequencing was performed on PBMCs. The CDR3 DNA sequence: TGCGCCAGCAGCCAAGATGATGAGGGAGTCAGCTCCTACAATGAGCAGTTCTTC. Protein: CASSQDDEGVSSYNEQFF.